This record concerns one T cell receptor beta chain sequence. The data originate from a study of blood T cell repertoires in COVID-19. The junction had 2 bases not matched to a gene; V was cut back by 1 base and J by 1 base. Germline V gene lookup returns CDR1 SGHDN and CDR2 FVKESK. CDR3 size: 16 residues. Original processing notes: It was from reference gene primer amplification that nucleated cell counts were estimated. Here immunoSEQ multiplex PCR was the method, and the copy in TCRdb shows in-frame clones only, minus some. Clone size and V and J calls were adopted from that table, with D and trimming inferred from the DNA. The data hold more than 100,000 clones, with 89% observed a single time.

The specimen sequenced was peripheral blood. The chain carries TRBV14 and TRBJ2-2; the match to TRBD1 covers 8 bases. This receptor was obtained from an older woman with acute or convalescent COVID-19. The CDR3 DNA reads TGTGCCAGCAGCCAAGGGGACAGGCTGAACACCGGGGAGCTGTTTTTT. Its protein product is CASSQGDRLNTGELFF.